The 23 T cell receptor beta chains below were found in one sample sequenced in a study of blood T cells in healthy people across ages (dated by TCRdb to about 2015). Library prep was done by 5' RACE. The sample was run on an Illumina HiSeq 2500. A second PCR of roughly 7 to 12 cycles was performed with a sample-barcoded 5' primer and a J-beta primer mix. TCRdb ran its own pipeline on the public reads, namely fastp trimming at Q25 and MiXCR clone calling, and kept in-frame beta chains. A single entry per CDR3 protein holds the most common genes and DNA from its merged rows. This sample lists some 710,000 distinct CDR3 sequences; about 20% were detected once. The ten largest clones take up about 22% of the sample. The sequenced sample consisted of blood. The receptors derive from a man aged 70-80 years in good health.

This clonotype was detected a few times. The chain uses TRBV7-9 and TRBJ1-1; tentative D call: TRBD1 (5 bases). The CDR3 runs 13 residues. Germline CDR1 and CDR2: SEHNR and FQNEAQ (reference sequence). V shed 6 bases and J shed 3 bases, with 11 bases lying between them. CDR3 residues: CASRRDGYTEAFF. The DNA of the CDR3 is TGTGCCAGCAGAAGGGACGGCTACACTGAAGCTTTCTTT.

This clonotype was counted at least ten times. The chain has TRBV3-1 and TRBJ2-5; TRBD2 matches 10 bases. Germline CDR1 reads LGHDT; CDR2 reads YNNKEL (reference sequence). The CDR3 loop spans 16 amino acids. J gave up 0 bases and V 5 bases, and 6 bases lay outside the gene matches. The CDR3: CASSIRTSGNQETQYF. The DNA of the CDR3 is TGTGCCAGCAGCATCCGGACTAGCGGAAACCAAGAGACCCAGTACTTC.

This clonotype has just a few counts. This chain joins TRBV11-3 and TRBJ2-1, with 13 bases matching TRBD2. The germline V gene encodes CDR1 SGHNT and CDR2 YENEEA. CDR3 length: 16 residues. With V trimmed by 5 bases and J by 7 bases, 8 bases remained unmatched. The CDR3 DNA reads TGTGCCAGCAGCACCCGAACTAGCGGGGGGGCGAATGAGCAGTTCTTC. Translated, it gives CASSTRTSGGANEQFF.

The V and J genes are TRBV14 and TRBJ2-5; D not resolved. Germline V gene lookup returns CDR1 SGHDN and CDR2 FVKESK. The CDR3 covers 14 residues. The V end was cut by 8 bases, the J end by 5 bases, with 18 bases between. CDR3 region: CASSSIDNGETQYF. CDR3 in DNA: TGTGCCAGCTCGTCAATAGACAATGGGGAGACCCAGTACTTC.

This clonotype was observed a handful of times. This chain links TRBV11-2 with TRBJ1-5; no clear D gene. The CDR3 has 13 amino acids. Germline CDR1 and CDR2: SGHAT and FQNNGV. V lost 2 bases, J lost 5 bases, and 7 bases lay in between. The CDR3 protein is CASSLMGDQPQHF. The CDR3 DNA reads as TGTGCCAGCAGCTTAATGGGAGATCAGCCCCAGCATTTT.

The chain carries TRBV13 and TRBJ2-5; D may be TRBD1 (5 bases). Matching the DNA end better, TRBJ2-1 makes the J call doubtful. Germline values: CDR1 PRHDT, CDR2 FYEKMQ (reference sequence). The CDR3 extends over 16 amino acids. The CDR3 region is CASSLPGPTLWVEQFF. The CDR3 DNA reads TGTGCCAGCAGCTTACCAGGGCCTACCCTGTGGGTTGAGCAGTTCTTC.

This clonotype showed up just a few times. The rearrangement uses TRBV11-2 and TRBJ2-1; possible D gene TRBD1, 5 bases. CDR1 SGHAT and CDR2 FQNNGV come from the germline V gene. With 5 bases removed from V and 3 bases from J, the gap between germline ends came to 20 bases. The CDR3 loop spans 17 amino acids. In nucleotides, the CDR3 is TGTGCCAGCAGCCAACGAGGTGGTTTGCAGGGCTACAATGAGCAGTTCTTC. Its protein product is CASSQRGGLQGYNEQFF. The full variable domain, its missing parts supplied by reference TRBV11-2 and TRBJ2-1, is EAGVAQSPRYKIIEKRQSVAFWCNPISGHATLYWYQQILGQGPKLLIQFQNNGVVDDSQLPKDRFSAERLKGVDSTLKIQPAKLEDSAVYLCASSQRGGLQGYNEQFFGPGTRLTVL.

The chain is built from TRBV12-3 or TRBV12-4 and TRBJ2-1; 8 positions agree with TRBD2. The CDR3 runs to 17 residues. Losses at the gene ends were 4 bases for V and 6 bases for J; bases not matched to a gene: 14. CDR3 protein: CASSSTDSGIRTNEQFF. The CDR3 coding sequence is TGTGCCAGCAGTTCCACCGATAGCGGGATTAGGACCAATGAGCAGTTCTTC.

The CDR3 loop is CASSDTTRSNQPQHF. For the CDR3, the DNA is TGTGCCAGCAGTGACACGACGCGTAGCAATCAGCCCCAGCATTTT. V usage is TRBV6-5 and J usage is TRBJ1-5; no definite D call. Germline V lookup: CDR1 MNHEY, CDR2 SVGAGI. Trimming cost V 5 bases and J 0 bases, with 11 bases left between them. The CDR3 extends over 15 amino acids.

In its sample, this clonotype was seen a few times. The chain couples TRBV29-1 to TRBJ1-2; D is uncertain. Between the trimmed V and J ends, which lost 0 bases and 5 bases, there was a span of 7 bases. The CDR3 is made up of 12 amino acids. Germline V gene sequence: CDR1 SQVTM, CDR2 ANQGSEA. The CDR3 here is CSVEDSLYGYTF. The CDR3 nucleotides read TGCAGCGTTGAAGATAGCCTGTATGGCTACACCTTC.

This clonotype was seen a few times. The chain's CDR3 is CSATDGASGGVREQYF. DNA for the CDR3: TGCAGTGCTACCGATGGGGCTAGCGGGGGGGTGCGCGAGCAGTACTTC. The gene calls are TRBV20-1 and TRBJ2-7, with TRBD2 identical over 12 bases. The CDR3 runs 16 residues. Germline CDR1 reads DFQATT; CDR2 reads SNEGSKA (reference sequence). V dropped 4 bases and J dropped 6; count of bases not matched to a gene: 13.

The chain has TRBV6-2 or TRBV6-3 and TRBJ2-4, with D maybe TRBD1 (6 bases). Per the germline V gene, CDR1 is MNHEY and CDR2 is SVGEGT. The length of the CDR3 is 15 residues. The V end was cut by 7 bases, the J end by 0 bases, with 13 bases between. The CDR3 DNA reads as TGTGCCAGCACCCGAGGACAGTTAGCCAAAAACATTCAGTACTTC. It translates to CASTRGQLAKNIQYF.

This clonotype occurred once. At one of its ends the junction is not consistent with the germline gene, which may arise from a read error. The chain links TRBV20-1 to TRBJ1-4, with 9 bases that match TRBD1. CDR3 length: 11 residues. Per germline, CDR1 DFQATT and CDR2 SNEGSKA (reference sequence). CDR3 DNA: TGCAGTGCTTCAATGGCGGGGACAGGGATTTTT. It translates to CSASMAGTGIF.

The chain carries TRBV7-9 and TRBJ2-6, with TRBD1 matching over 8 bases. The CDR3 is 18 amino acids. Losses at the gene ends were 4 bases for V and 9 bases for J; bases not matched to a gene: 17. The germline V gene has CDR1 SEHNR and CDR2 FQNEAQ (reference sequence). The CDR3 loop is CASSYKDRAAPWDNVLTF. As DNA, the CDR3 is TGTGCCAGCAGCTATAAGGACAGGGCAGCTCCTTGGGACAACGTCCTGACTTTC.

A few counts support this clonotype. The CDR3 region has the DNA TGCGCCAGCAGCCCGGGAGGGGTCGTGGGACAGGGGAATGAGCAGTTCTTC. Its protein product is CASSPGGVVGQGNEQFF. The chain recombines TRBV5-1 with TRBJ2-7; 10 positions agree with TRBD1. The DNA end favors TRBJ2-1, so the J call may be wrong. Looked up from germline, CDR1 is SGHRS and CDR2 is YFSETQ. CDR3 size: 17 residues.

The V call is TRBV7-2, the J call TRBJ2-3; D is unresolved. The V gene lost 0 bases and the J gene lost 3 bases, with 10 bases spanning the gap. Germline V CDR1 and CDR2: SGHTA, FQGNSA. The CDR3 totals 15 residues. CDR3 coding DNA: TGTGCCAGCAGCTTAGCAGCTACGGAGACAGATACGCAGTATTTT. Protein product: CASSLAATETDTQYF.

This clonotype was observed a handful of times. The V call is TRBV7-2, the J call TRBJ2-7, with a weak D call TRBD2 (5 bases). Germline CDR1 is SGHTA and CDR2 is FQGNSA. This CDR3 is built from 15 residues. V was shortened by 3 bases and J by 2 bases, with 14 bases between the two germline ends. As DNA, the CDR3 is TGTGCCAGCAGCTTTGTTGCTGGAGCGGCCTACGAGCAGTACTTC. It specifies CASSFVAGAAYEQYF. Full variable domain (rest looked up from reference TRBV7-2 and TRBJ2-7): GAGVSQSPSNKVTEKGKDVELRCDPISGHTALYWYRQSLGQGLEFLIYFQGNSAPDKSGLPSDRFSAERTGGSVSTLTIQRTQQEDSAVYLCASSFVAGAAYEQYFGPGTRLTVT.

This clonotype was counted ten times or more. The chain's CDR3 is CASSFDRTNTEAFF. CDR3 coding DNA: TGCGCCAGCAGCTTCGACAGGACGAACACTGAAGCTTTCTTT. The chain is built from TRBV5-1 and TRBJ1-1, with D possibly being TRBD1 (6 bases). In germline, CDR1 is SGHRS, CDR2 YFSETQ. V shed 2 bases and J shed 1 base, with 9 bases lying between them. The CDR3 is made up of 14 amino acids.

The table lists this clonotype with a count of one. The chain uses TRBV20-1 and TRBJ2-7; D is perhaps TRBD1 (6 bases). This CDR3 contains 12 residues. Trimming left V 5 bases short and J 4 bases short, with 12 bases between. The germline gives CDR1 DFQATT, CDR2 SNEGSKA (reference sequence). CDR3 loop: CSAETGRYEQYF. As DNA, the CDR3 is TGCAGTGCTGAGACAGGAAGATACGAGCAGTACTTC.

Comment on this clonotype: Here the CDR3 omits its conserved ending phenylalanine or tryptophan, so a read error is the likely source. The chain carries TRBV12-3 or TRBV12-4 and TRBJ1-2; no clear D. This CDR3 spans 11 amino acids. Between the trimmed V and J ends, which lost 7 bases and 3 bases, there was a span of 6 bases. CDR3: CASMRDYGYTL. In DNA form, the CDR3 reads TGTGCCAGCATGAGGGACTATGGCTACACCCTC.

The V and J genes are TRBV10-3 and TRBJ2-1; 7 bases are shared with TRBD1. The DNA end favors TRBJ2-7, so the J call may be wrong. The CDR3 length is 14 residues. Germline V gene lookup returns CDR1 ENHRY and CDR2 SYGVKD. The CDR3 is CAIRETGKGYEQYV. For the CDR3, the DNA is TGTGCCATCAGGGAGACAGGGAAAGGTTACGAGCAGTACGTC.

This clonotype was seen ten or more times. This chain uses TRBV27 with TRBJ2-5, with TRBD2 identical over 8 bases. Germline V gene sequence: CDR1 MNHEY, CDR2 SMNVEV (reference sequence). This CDR3 contains 16 residues. V trimming: 3 bases; J trimming: 2 bases; junction bases outside the gene matches: 8. CDR3 nucleotide sequence: TGTGCCAGCAGTTTGTCGACTAGCGTGGGGCAAGAGACCCAGTACTTC. Translated, it gives CASSLSTSVGQETQYF.

This clonotype has only a few counts. The chain carries TRBV5-1 and TRBJ1-5, with 7 bases matching TRBD1. CDR3 length equals 18 residues. Germline assignment: CDR1 SGHRS and CDR2 YFSETQ. Trimming cost V 2 bases and J 4 bases; bases outside gene matches: 15. The DNA of the CDR3 is TGCGCCAGCAGCTTAGAGGCCCTGACAGGGACATCAAATCAGCCCCAGCATTTT. Translated: CASSLEALTGTSNQPQHF. Full variable domain (missing parts from reference TRBV5-1 and TRBJ1-5): KAGVTQTPRYLIKTRGQQVTLSCSPISGHRSVSWYQQTPGQGLQFLFEYFSETQRNKGNFPGRFSGRQFSNSRSEMNVSTLELGDSALYLCASSLEALTGTSNQPQHFGDGTRLSIL.